Listed below are T cell receptor beta chains from one sample, sequenced in a study of T cells in Graves' hyperthyroidism and ophthalmopathy. TCRdb ran MiXCR on the multiplex PCR reads and lists one entry per CDR3 protein. The data hold 550,000 to 700,000 distinct CDR3 sequences, with approximately 15% observed a single time. The sample taken for sequencing was blood. These receptors were collected from a woman aged 40 to 50 with Graves' ophthalmopathy. Both conserved end residues are part of each CDR3. The order of the fields is clone size, V gene, CDR3 protein. The size entry is marked missing in some rows and otherwise reads once, few, many or a size class.

size: many
V: TRBV7-2
CDR3: CASSLNSVAETQYF

size: many
V: TRBV24-1
CDR3: CATSDARAYEQYF

size: -
V: TRBV28
CDR3: CASSTPRLAGGPPGELFF

size: -
V: TRBV7-3
CDR3: CASSSTSPGTGELFF

size: many
V: TRBV7-9
CDR3: CASSFLAHEQYF

size: many
V: TRBV5-1
CDR3: CASSRESGLSNTGELFF

size: many
V: TRBV24-1
CDR3: CATSLKGGLGTETQYF

size: many
V: TRBV24-1
CDR3: CATSDPGQGRSGELFF

size: few
V: TRBV25-1
CDR3: CASSVIGDRGLYF

size: many
V: TRBV14
CDR3: CASSANPPYEQYF

size: many
V: TRBV12-3/TRBV12-4
CDR3: CASNRGAGPSYEQYF

size: -
V: TRBV6-5
CDR3: CASSYLDASSYEQYF

size: many
V: TRBV5-1
CDR3: CASSFVGGNTGELFF

size: many
V: TRBV12-3/TRBV12-4
CDR3: CASSVAGGTGTQYF

size: -
V: TRBV14
CDR3: CASSQSGNSYEQYF

size: many
V: TRBV6-5
CDR3: CASWALRGTEAFF

size: -
V: TRBV6-1
CDR3: CASSIPGQGIRNEQYF

size: few
V: TRBV5-1
CDR3: CASSLEGQGSQPQHF

size: -
V: TRBV4-1
CDR3: CASSQGQGPYGYTF

size: many
V: TRBV27
CDR3: CAIPGTNSYEQYF

size: many
V: TRBV25-1
CDR3: CASSEQNNSPLHF

size: many
V: TRBV12-3/TRBV12-4
CDR3: CASSSGQGQEF

size: -
V: TRBV30
CDR3: CAWRGLLNTEAFF

size: -
V: TRBV7-9
CDR3: CASSLYSGYTF

size: -
V: TRBV11-1
CDR3: CASSLVPTGQRTEAFF

size: few
V: TRBV4-1
CDR3: CASGATVSYEQYF

size: few
V: TRBV4-1
CDR3: CASSSQGTVTYEQYF

size: many
V: TRBV28
CDR3: CASQTGTQETQYF